This entry lists 30 T cell receptor beta chains sequenced from one sample in a study of response to subunit inactivated influenza vaccine. TCRdb called the RT-PCR reads again in MiXCR, with one record for every CDR3 protein. The sample contains around 200,000 distinct CDR3 sequences, approximately 9.2% of which appear only once. The sequences come from non-naive T cells sorted from PBMCs, collected on the day of vaccination. These receptors were taken from a man aged 50 to 60 who received an inactivated influenza vaccine.

This sequence joins TRBV6-2 or TRBV6-3 and TRBJ2-1; TRBD2 agrees at 11 bases. V trimming: 9 bases; J trimming: 2 bases; junction bases outside the gene matches: 3. CDR3 size: 14 residues. Germline-derived CDR1 and CDR2 are MNHEY and SVGEGT. DNA for the CDR3: TGTGCCAGTGGGGGACTAGCGGCCTACAATGAGCAGTTCTTC. Translation gives CASGGLAAYNEQFF.

The chain carries TRBV30 and TRBJ2-1, with TRBD2 identical over 12 bases. Unmatched junction bases numbered 9, after V lost 3 bases and J lost 6 bases. Germline assignment: CDR1 GTSNPN and CDR2 SVGIG (reference sequence). The CDR3 spans 16 residues. CDR3: CAWSPSTSGRFNEQFF. The CDR3 nucleotides are TGTGCCTGGAGCCCCTCAACTAGCGGGAGGTTCAATGAGCAGTTCTTC.

This clonotype came up a few times. V usage is TRBV4-2 and J usage is TRBJ1-4; possibly TRBD1 for D (6 bases). The germline gives CDR1 LGHNA, CDR2 YNFKEQ. The CDR3 totals 16 residues. V was trimmed by 5 bases and J by 8 bases, leaving 21 bases between them. CDR3 DNA sequence: TGTGCCAGCAGCGACCTACAACAGGGACAAGGGGAAAAACTGTTTTTT. It translates to CASSDLQQGQGEKLFF.

In this sample, this clonotype turned up a few times. This chain joins TRBV3-1 and TRBJ2-7; 7 positions match TRBD1. V gave up 1 base and J gave up 5 bases; unmatched junction bases: 14. There are 17 residues in the CDR3. Germline V lookup: CDR1 LGHDT, CDR2 YNNKEL (reference sequence). The CDR3 DNA reads TGTGCCAGCAGCCAAGGGGTCTTGGAGACAGGGAGTCACGAGCAGTACTTC. Protein product: CASSQGVLETGSHEQYF.

This rearrangement joins TRBV9 to TRBJ2-3; no firm D call. V lost 5 bases to trimming and J lost 2 bases, with 12 bases between them. The CDR3 spans 14 residues. Germline CDR1 and CDR2: SGDLS and YYNGEE. CDR3 sequence: CASRAGLNTDTQYF. In nucleotides, the CDR3 is TGTGCCAGCAGGGCCGGGCTTAACACAGATACGCAGTATTTT.

This clonotype was found once. A much bigger clone sits one base away, suggesting this may be a read error. This chain joins TRBV20-1 and TRBJ2-1, with unresolved D. Germline loops: CDR1 DFQATT, CDR2 SNEGSKA (reference sequence). The CDR3 is 17 residues long. Trimming took off 4 bases at V and 6 bases at J, with 25 bases between the two ends. Written as DNA, the CDR3 is TGCAGTGCTATAGATTCTTTCGACCCGAATCATCTCAATGAGCAGTTCTTC. Translating it yields CSAIDSFDPNHLNEQFF.

The V gene is TRBV5-1, the J gene TRBJ1-2, with a weak D call TRBD1 (5 bases). V lost 0 bases to trimming and J lost 7 bases, with 10 bases between them. This CDR3 region has 13 residues. Germline CDR1 reads SGHRS; CDR2 reads YFSETQ. CDR3 nucleotides: TGCGCCAGCAGCTTGGTGTCAGGGTCTGGCTACACCTTC. It specifies CASSLVSGSGYTF.

The J gene is TRBJ1-2, the V gene TRBV14, with D possibly being TRBD1 (5 bases). Germline V gene data show CDR1 as SGHDN and CDR2 as FVKESK. The CDR3 runs to 13 residues. V lost 1 base to trimming and J lost 4 bases, with 7 bases between them. The CDR3 sequence: CASSQGTFYGYTF. CDR3 in DNA: TGTGCCAGCAGCCAAGGGACATTCTATGGCTACACCTTC.

This clonotype came up many times. The rearrangement joins TRBV29-1 to TRBJ2-1; D might be TRBD2 (7 bases). Between the trimmed V and J ends, which lost 6 bases and 9 bases, there was a span of 9 bases. Germline V gene lookup returns CDR1 SQVTM and CDR2 ANQGSEA. The CDR3 length is 10 residues. The CDR3 DNA is TGCAGCGTGGGGGGGGCTGAGCAGTTCTTC. Protein product: CSVGGAEQFF.

This clonotype has only a few counts. The CDR3 sequence is CSPVQQEPYGYTF. The CDR3 coding sequence is TGCAGTCCTGTCCAACAGGAACCCTATGGCTACACCTTC. The J gene is TRBJ1-2, the V gene TRBV20-1, with D possibly TRBD1 on 5 matching bases. Per germline, CDR1 DFQATT and CDR2 SNEGSKA (reference sequence). CDR3 length: 13 residues. Trimming shortened V by 8 bases and J by 4 bases, and 17 bases separated the two germline ends.

This clonotype occurred many times. The V call is TRBV3-1, the J call TRBJ1-6; TRBD1 matches 7 bases. J was trimmed by 2 bases and V by 6 bases; bases with no gene match: 4. There are 15 residues in the CDR3. Germline V gives CDR1 LGHDT, CDR2 YNNKEL (reference sequence). The CDR3 nucleotides read TGTGCCAGCAGAGCAACAGGGGCCTATAATTCACCCCTCCACTTT. Translating it yields CASRATGAYNSPLHF.

This rearrangement joins TRBV7-2 to TRBJ2-5; tentative D call: TRBD2 (5 bases). The CDR3 is 15 amino acids. Germline loops: CDR1 SGHTA, CDR2 FQGNSA. Trimming cost V 3 bases and J 2 bases, with 13 bases left between them. This CDR3 is CASSFSDERQETQYF. CDR3 in DNA: TGTGCCAGCAGCTTTAGCGACGAAAGACAAGAGACCCAGTACTTC.

The chain joins TRBV5-1 to TRBJ2-2; 11 positions agree with TRBD2. Germline V lookup: CDR1 SGHRS, CDR2 YFSETQ. This CDR3 is 16 amino acids long. J gave up 9 bases and V 0 bases, and 7 bases lay outside the gene matches. The CDR3, as DNA: TGCGCCAGCAGCTTGGCTACTAGCGGGGGCCCCTGGGAGCTGTTTTTT. Translating gives CASSLATSGGPWELFF.

This clonotype came up many times. The chain uses TRBV12-3 or TRBV12-4 and TRBJ1-1; tentative D call: TRBD1 (6 bases). The V gene lost 2 bases and the J gene lost 0 bases, with 10 bases spanning the gap. The CDR3 length is 15 residues. The CDR3 is CASSLRGGMNTEAFF. The CDR3, as DNA: TGTGCCAGCAGTTTAAGGGGGGGCATGAACACTGAAGCTTTCTTT.

This clonotype was seen more than once but under ten times. The J gene is TRBJ1-6, the V gene TRBV20-1, with D possibly matching TRBD1 (5 bases). The V end lost 4 bases, the J end lost 4 bases, and 11 bases lay between the germline ends. The CDR3 is 14 residues long. CDR1 and CDR2 from the germline V gene are DFQATT and SNEGSKA (reference sequence). In DNA, the CDR3 is TGCAGTGCTAAACGGGACGGTTATAATTCACCCCTCCACTTT. Translating gives CSAKRDGYNSPLHF.

In its sample, this clonotype was seen a few times. This chain joins TRBV5-1 and TRBJ2-2; D is uncertain. Per the germline V gene, CDR1 is SGHRS and CDR2 is YFSETQ. Trimming removed 4 bases at V and 4 bases at J, with 20 bases between. The CDR3 covers 17 residues. The CDR3 coding sequence is TGCGCCAGCAGCCCCTATGTAACTAAGGGCGGCACCGGGGAGCTGTTTTTT. This translates into CASSPYVTKGGTGELFF.

V usage is TRBV6-5 and J usage is TRBJ2-1; 9 bases fit TRBD1. Losses at the gene ends were 4 bases for V and 6 bases for J; bases not matched to a gene: 7. The CDR3 has 15 amino acids. CDR1 and CDR2 from the germline V gene are MNHEY and SVGAGI. Here the CDR3 reads CASSSGQGGRNEQFF. The CDR3, as DNA: TGTGCCAGCAGTTCGGGACAGGGTGGGCGCAATGAGCAGTTCTTC.

This clonotype was seen many times. The V gene is TRBV2, the J gene TRBJ2-3; D remains ambiguous. V gave up 4 bases and J gave up 2 bases, with 10 bases separating them. Germline V gene sequence: CDR1 SNHLY, CDR2 FYNNEI. The CDR3 contains 14 residues. CDR3 in amino acids: CASSVPPFTDTQYF. CDR3 nucleotide sequence: TGTGCCAGCAGTGTCCCCCCATTCACAGATACGCAGTATTTT.

The V call is TRBV12-3 or TRBV12-4, the J call TRBJ2-1; 10 nucleotides match TRBD2. The length of the CDR3 is 15 residues. V lost 2 bases and J lost 7; bases outside the gene matches: 5. As DNA, the CDR3 is TGTGCCAGCAGTTTAAGCGGGGGGGCTCGTAATGAGCAGTTCTTC. Translation gives CASSLSGGARNEQFF.

This clonotype has just a few counts. The V gene is TRBV7-2, the J gene TRBJ2-7; perhaps TRBD2 as D (7 bases). The CDR3 sequence is 17 residues long. V was shortened by 0 bases and J by 0 bases, with 15 bases between the two germline ends. Looked up from germline, CDR1 is SGHTA and CDR2 is FQGNSA. The CDR3 DNA reads TGTGCCAGCAGCTTAGCTAGGGCGGGGGCGACCTCCTACGAGCAGTACTTC. It translates to CASSLARAGATSYEQYF.

This clonotype was detected a few times. The chain carries TRBV18 and TRBJ2-3; no firm D call. CDR3 length equals 16 residues. The V end was cut by 0 bases, the J end by 0 bases, with 10 bases between. Looked up from germline, CDR1 is KGHSH and CDR2 is LQKENI. The chain's CDR3 is CASSPPVGSSTDTQYF. CDR3 in DNA: TGTGCCAGCTCACCACCGGTCGGGTCTAGCACAGATACGCAGTATTTT. The whole variable domain, filled in from reference TRBV18 and TRBJ2-3, reads NAGVMQNPRHLVRRRGQEARLRCSPMKGHSHVYWYRQLPEEGLKFMVYLQKENIIDESGMPKERFSAEFPKEGPSILRIQQVVRGDSAAYFCASSPPVGSSTDTQYFGPGTRLTVL.

The CDR3 protein is CAIRRAGSTDTQYF. The CDR3 nucleotides are TGTGCCATCAGGAGGGCGGGGAGCACAGATACGCAGTATTTT. This sequence joins TRBV10-3 and TRBJ2-3; perhaps TRBD2 as D (6 bases). The V gene's germline CDR1 is ENHRY and CDR2 SYGVKD. The ends were cut back, 6 bases at V and 0 bases at J, with 10 bases in the middle. The CDR3 totals 14 residues.

V usage is TRBV7-3 and J usage is TRBJ2-5, with D possibly being TRBD1 (6 bases). Germline V gene sequence: CDR1 SGHTA, CDR2 FQGTGA. The CDR3 extends over 14 amino acids. V lost 2 bases and J 3 bases, leaving 10 bases between the germline ends. This chain's CDR3 is CASSLRAGEETQYF. The CDR3 DNA is TGTGCCAGCAGCTTACGGGCAGGGGAAGAGACCCAGTACTTC.

The J gene is TRBJ1-2, the V gene TRBV28; 7 nucleotides line up with TRBD1. The CDR3 is made up of 17 amino acids. CDR1 MDHEN and CDR2 SYDVKM come from the germline V gene. Trimming cost V 6 bases and J 2 bases; bases outside gene matches: 15. The CDR3 DNA reads TGTGCCAGCAGATCTCAGGGGGGTACAGGTGCGAACTATGGCTACACCTTC. Residues: CASRSQGGTGANYGYTF.

This clonotype was picked up one time. The chain uses TRBV9 and TRBJ2-2; 8 nucleotides line up with TRBD2. In germline, CDR1 is SGDLS, CDR2 YYNGEE. The CDR3 totals 15 residues. J lost 6 bases, V lost 7 bases, and 11 bases had no gene match. CDR3 sequence: CASERGGGRAGELFF. The CDR3 nucleotides read TGTGCCAGCGAACGAGGCGGGGGGAGGGCCGGGGAGCTGTTTTTT.

This clonotype came up many times. The chain has TRBV4-1 and TRBJ1-3; D is ambiguous. CDR1 is MGHRA, CDR2 YSYEKL, per germline. The CDR3 is 14 residues long. V was cut by 0 bases and J by 8 bases, with 11 bases left in between. CDR3 DNA sequence: TGCGCCAGCAGCCAAGATCCCCGTGCGGACACCATATATTTT. The encoded protein is CASSQDPRADTIYF.

The table lists this clonotype with many counts. The chain employs TRBV20-1 and TRBJ1-2; 10 bases align to TRBD1. The CDR3 loop spans 15 amino acids. Germline CDR1 and CDR2: DFQATT and SNEGSKA (reference sequence). Germline trimming cut 3 bases from V and 3 bases from J; bases unmatched to any gene: 7. The CDR3 spells CSASNLGQGYYGYTF. CDR3 nucleotides: TGCAGTGCTAGTAACCTGGGACAGGGGTACTATGGCTACACCTTC.

This rearrangement joins TRBV15 to TRBJ2-1; D remains ambiguous. The ends were cut back, 5 bases at V and 2 bases at J, with 13 bases in the middle. Germline CDR1 is LNHNV and CDR2 is YYDKDF (reference sequence). The CDR3 covers 15 residues. The CDR3 is CATSLISSAYNEQFF. In nucleotides, the CDR3 is TGTGCCACCAGCCTCATTAGCTCTGCCTACAATGAGCAGTTCTTC.

The rearrangement uses TRBV20-1 and TRBJ2-7; 7 bases are shared with TRBD1. The CDR3 has 13 amino acids. From germline, CDR1 is DFQATT and CDR2 SNEGSKA (reference sequence). J gave up 6 bases and V 4 bases, and 9 bases lay outside the gene matches. The CDR3 DNA reads as TGCAGTGCTACTCCTGGGACAGTAGCCGAGCAGTACTTC. Encoded protein: CSATPGTVAEQYF.

This clonotype was seen many times. The chain couples TRBV20-1 to TRBJ1-2; no clear D gene. CDR1 and CDR2 from the germline V gene are DFQATT and SNEGSKA (reference sequence). V was clipped by 6 bases and J by 2 bases, with 13 bases between them. This CDR3 spans 13 amino acids. The CDR3 loop reads CSASIRGNYGYTF. For the CDR3, the DNA is TGCAGTGCCTCAATCCGAGGGAACTATGGCTACACCTTC.